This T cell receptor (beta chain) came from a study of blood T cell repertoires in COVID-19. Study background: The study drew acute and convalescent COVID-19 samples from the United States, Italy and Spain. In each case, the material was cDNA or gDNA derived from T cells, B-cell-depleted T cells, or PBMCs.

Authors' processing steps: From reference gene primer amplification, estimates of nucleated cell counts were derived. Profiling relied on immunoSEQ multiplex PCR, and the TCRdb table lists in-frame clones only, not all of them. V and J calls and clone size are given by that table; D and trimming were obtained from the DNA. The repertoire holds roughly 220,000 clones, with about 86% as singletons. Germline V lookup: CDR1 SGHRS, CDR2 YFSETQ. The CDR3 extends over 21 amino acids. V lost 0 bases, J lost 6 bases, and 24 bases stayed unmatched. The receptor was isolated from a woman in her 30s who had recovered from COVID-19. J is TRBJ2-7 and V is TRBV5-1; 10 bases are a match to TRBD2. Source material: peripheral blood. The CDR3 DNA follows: TGCGCCAGCAGCTTGGCCGTGGGCAATTTGTACGCGAGCGGGAGGGGGAGCGAGCAGTACTTC. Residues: CASSLAVGNLYASGRGSEQYF.